The 6 T cell receptor beta chains below all came from one sample that was sequenced in a study of identical twins. From the 5' RACE reads, TCRdb called clonotypes with MiXCR, one entry per CDR3 protein. The repertoire includes around 570,000 distinct CDR3 sequences, 7.5% to 10% of them detected once, and approximately 3% sits in the top ten. The same sample was also studied in work on yellow fever vaccine responses in identical twins.

The sequenced sample was PBMCs. Source of these receptors: a woman in her late teens or twenties in good health.

The rearrangement uses TRBV2 and TRBJ1-4; possible D gene TRBD1, 5 bases. Per the germline V gene, CDR1 is SNHLY and CDR2 is FYNNEI. The V end lost 8 bases, the J end lost 6 bases, and 16 bases lay between the germline ends. This CDR3 region has 14 residues. DNA for the CDR3: TGTGCCAGCTCCGACGGCAGGGTTGATGAAAAACTGTTTTTT. Translating gives CASSDGRVDEKLFF.

DNA of the CDR3: TGTGCCAGCAGTTTAACCGGGACAATCGGGATAGAGCCCCAGCATTTT. Amino acid sequence: CASSLTGTIGIEPQHF. The V and J genes are TRBV27 and TRBJ1-5; tentative D call: TRBD1 (6 bases). Per the germline V gene, CDR1 is MNHEY and CDR2 is SMNVEV (reference sequence). Trimming shortened V by 2 bases and J by 8 bases, and 19 bases separated the two germline ends. This CDR3 comprises 16 residues.

This clonotype was seen repeatedly, ten times or more. The chain has TRBV3-1 and TRBJ1-2, with a weak D call TRBD1 (6 bases). This CDR3 comprises 13 residues. The V end was cut by 4 bases, the J end by 4 bases, with 10 bases between. Germline loops: CDR1 LGHDT, CDR2 YNNKEL (reference sequence). CDR3 loop: CASSPLDSYGYTF. The CDR3 bases are TGTGCCAGCAGCCCCTTGGACAGCTATGGCTACACCTTC.

In this sample, this clonotype turned up a few times. The chain joins TRBV7-9 to TRBJ1-1, with 9 nucleotides matching TRBD1. Germline V gene data show CDR1 as SEHNR and CDR2 as FQNEAQ (reference sequence). The CDR3 is 14 residues long. After removal of 4 bases from V and 4 bases from J, the junction contained 4 bases not matched to a gene. This chain's CDR3 is CASSYTGGGTEAFF. The CDR3 coding sequence is TGTGCCAGCAGCTACACAGGGGGCGGCACTGAAGCTTTCTTT.

There are many counts of this clonotype. The CDR3 DNA reads TGTGCCAGCAGCTCCTCCGGGACTGGGTCCTACGAGCAGTACTTC. Amino acids: CASSSSGTGSYEQYF. The rearrangement links TRBV6-2 or TRBV6-3 to TRBJ2-7, with D possibly TRBD2 on 6 matching bases. The germline CDR1 and CDR2 sequences are MNHEY and SVGEGT. The CDR3 extends over 15 amino acids. Trimming shortened V by 6 bases and J by 1 base, and 16 bases separated the two germline ends.

Only a few counts were recorded for this clonotype. A read error may be the cause here, since a much bigger clone is one base away. V usage is TRBV5-6 and J usage is TRBJ2-2; D is unresolved. With 3 bases removed from V and 1 base from J, the gap between germline ends came to 1 base. This CDR3 region has 12 residues. Germline lookup yields CDR1 SGHDT and CDR2 YYEEEE. In nucleotides, the CDR3 is TGTGCCAGCAGCTGGAACACCGGGGAGCTGTTTTTT. It translates to CASSWNTGELFF. The variable domain in full, completed from reference TRBV5-6 and TRBJ2-2, reads DAGVTQSPTHLIKTRGQQVTLRCSPKSGHDTVSWYQQALGQGPQFIFQYYEEEERQRGNFPDRFSGHQFPNYSSELNVNALLLGDSALYLCASSWNTGELFFGEGSRLTVL.